This paragraph covers one T cell receptor (beta chain) sequence. The data derive from a study of blood T cell repertoires in COVID-19. The protocol was immunoSEQ multiplex PCR, while the TCRdb copy is restricted to in-frame clones and leaves out a portion. The repertoire consists of over 45,000 clones, with approximately 90% occurring once and the leading ten covering about 5.1%. The TCR comes from a man aged 70-80 years with acute or convalescent COVID-19. Sample: peripheral blood.

The CDR3 loop is CASSQIQGRNTEAFF. In DNA, the CDR3 is TGTGCCAGCAGCCAAATCCAGGGGAGGAACACTGAAGCTTTCTTT. V gene TRBV11-2 combines with J gene TRBJ1-1, with D possibly being TRBD1 (6 bases). The V end was cut by 5 bases, the J end by 1 base, with 14 bases between. Germline V gene data show CDR1 as SGHAT and CDR2 as FQNNGV. This CDR3 is built from 15 residues. Full variable domain (remainder filled in from reference TRBV11-2 and TRBJ1-1): EAGVAQSPRYKIIEKRQSVAFWCNPISGHATLYWYQQILGQGPKLLIQFQNNGVVDDSQLPKDRFSAERLKGVDSTLKIQPAKLEDSAVYLCASSQIQGRNTEAFFGQGTRLTVV.